A selection of T cell receptor beta chains follows, all from one sample in a study of T cells in Graves' hyperthyroidism and ophthalmopathy. MiXCR, applied by TCRdb to the multiplex PCR reads, yields one record per CDR3 protein. This sample has a few hundred thousand distinct CDR3 sequences, with about 15% found just once. The sequenced sample was blood. These receptors all stem from a woman in her 30s with Graves' hyperthyroidism that later progressed to Graves' ophthalmopathy. The CDR3 runs from the conserved cysteine through the conserved F or W. The D gene is left open where the match is weak. For some rows the clone size is stated as once, few or many, or as a class when expanded; others skip it.

NA,many,TRBJ2-2,TRBV6-1,CASSLGKNTGELFF,TGTGCCAGCAGTTTAGGAAAGAACACCGGGGAGCTGTTTTTT
NA,many,TRBJ2-7,TRBV29-1,CSVYGTYYEQYF,TGCAGCGTTTACGGGACATACTACGAGCAGTACTTC
NA,many,TRBJ1-5,TRBV12-3/TRBV12-4,CASSWTGVNQPQHF,TGTGCCAGCAGTTGGACGGGGGTCAATCAGCCCCAGCATTTT
NA,NA,TRBJ1-1,TRBV6-1,CASSEVHRNTEAFF,TGTGCCAGCAGTGAAGTACACAGAAACACTGAAGCTTTCTTT
TRBD2,NA,TRBJ2-7,TRBV10-3,CAIGLAGGGQYF,TGTGCCATCGGACTAGCGGGAGGCGGGCAGTACTTC
NA,many,TRBJ2-3,TRBV7-9,CASSAGYGTDTQYF,TGTGCCAGCAGCGCGGGTTACGGCACAGATACGCAGTATTTT
TRBD2,many,TRBJ2-7,TRBV7-3,CASSLLGLAGEQYF,TGTGCCAGCAGCTTACTGGGACTAGCAGGCGAGCAGTACTTC
NA,many,TRBJ2-7,TRBV29-1,CSAQNNRAPYEQYF,TGCAGCGCGCAGAACAACAGGGCTCCCTACGAGCAGTACTTC
NA,NA,TRBJ2-2,TRBV29-1,CSTTQGSTGELFF,TGCAGCACTACACAGGGAAGCACCGGGGAGCTGTTTTTT
NA,NA,TRBJ1-1,TRBV4-2,CASSQGGADTEAFF,TGTGCCAGCAGCCAAGGGGGGGCTGACACTGAAGCTTTCTTT
TRBD2,many,TRBJ2-1,TRBV3-1,CASSQGVAGGHSSYNEQFF,TGTGCCAGCAGCCAAGGGGTAGCGGGAGGCCACAGCTCCTACAATGAGCAGTTCTTC
TRBD2,many,TRBJ2-3,TRBV7-3,CASSSIAGVDTQYF,TGTGCCAGCAGCTCCATAGCGGGTGTGGATACGCAGTATTTT
NA,NA,TRBJ1-6,TRBV12-3/TRBV12-4,CASSLGNVGHTDSFNSPLHF,TGTGCCAGCAGTTTGGGGAACGTGGGGCACACGGACTCCTTCAATTCACCCCTCCACTTT
NA,many,TRBJ2-2,TRBV27,CASNRWGTGELFF,TGTGCCAGCAACCGCTGGGGGACCGGGGAGCTGTTTTTT
TRBD2,many,TRBJ2-5,TRBV5-4,CASSLDGTSGILPNEYF,TGTGCCAGCAGCTTGGACGGGACTAGCGGGATCCTTCCTAATGAGTACTTC
NA,NA,TRBJ1-1,TRBV27,CASSLVRGLGNTEAFF,TGTGCCAGCAGTTTAGTACGGGGTCTCGGGAACACTGAAGCTTTCTTT
NA,many,TRBJ2-6,TRBV5-6,CASSLVLSGANVLTF,TGTGCCAGCAGCTTGGTACTCTCTGGGGCCAACGTCCTGACTTTC
NA,many,TRBJ2-5,TRBV12-3/TRBV12-4,CASSLSTNLPGTQYF,TGTGCCAGCAGTTTAAGTACCAATCTACCCGGGACCCAGTACTTC
NA,NA,TRBJ1-1,TRBV4-1,CASSQDLRGQNTEAFF,TGCGCCAGCAGCCAAGATCTTCGGGGCCAGAACACTGAAGCTTTCTTT
NA,few,TRBJ1-1,TRBV5-8,CASSLSSANTEAFF,TGTGCCAGCAGCTTAAGTTCAGCGAACACTGAAGCTTTCTTT
TRBD1,few,TRBJ1-6,TRBV6-1,CASIDRAKDNSPLHF,TGTGCCAGCATCGACAGGGCCAAGGATAATTCACCCCTCCACTTT
NA,many,TRBJ1-4,TRBV20-1,CSAERVLNEKLFF,TGCAGTGCCGAAAGGGTCCTTAATGAAAAACTGTTTTTT
TRBD1,NA,TRBJ2-1,TRBV24-1,CATSDGDRAYNEQFF,TGTGCCACCAGTGATGGGGACAGGGCCTACAATGAGCAGTTCTTC
NA,NA,TRBJ2-7,TRBV5-1,CASSMQLGSEQYF,TGCGCCAGCAGCATGCAATTAGGAAGCGAGCAGTACTTC
NA,few,TRBJ2-7,TRBV20-1,CSAPEEGHEQYF,TGCAGTGCTCCCGAGGAGGGACACGAGCAGTACTTC
NA,NA,TRBJ1-3,TRBV6-1,CASDRRQLSGNTIYF,TGTGCCAGCGACCGTAGACAGCTCTCTGGAAACACCATATATTTT
NA,many,TRBJ2-2,TRBV5-1,CASSFYGVNTGELFF,TGCGCCAGCAGCTTTTACGGGGTTAACACCGGGGAGCTGTTTTTT
TRBD2,many,TRBJ2-1,TRBV30,CAWSVTSGGDEQFF,TGTGCCTGGAGTGTGACTAGCGGGGGCGATGAGCAGTTCTTC
NA,many,TRBJ2-2,TRBV6-1,CASSYSSNTGELFF,TGTGCCAGCAGTTACTCCTCGAACACCGGGGAGCTGTTTTTT
TRBD2,NA,TRBJ2-1,TRBV7-2,CASSLVAGESGNEQFF,TGTGCCAGCAGCTTAGTAGCGGGAGAAAGTGGGAATGAGCAGTTCTTC
NA,NA,TRBJ2-7,TRBV10-3,CAISDSSRPYEQYF,TGTGCCATCAGTGATTCGTCAAGACCATACGAGCAGTACTTC
TRBD2,many,TRBJ2-1,TRBV6-2/TRBV6-3,CASSTRLAGGNMASYNEQFF,TGTGCCAGCAGCACCCGACTAGCGGGAGGCAACATGGCGTCCTACAATGAGCAGTTCTTC
NA,few,TRBJ1-5,TRBV6-2/TRBV6-3,CASSYSTSGHWGMRQPQHF,TGTGCCAGCAGTTACTCTACGTCTGGTCATTGGGGTATGCGGCAGCCCCAGCATTTT
TRBD2,NA,TRBJ2-1,TRBV4-2,CASSQDLTSGLNNEQFF,TGTGCCAGCAGCCAAGATCTCACTAGCGGGCTGAACAATGAGCAGTTCTTC
NA,few,TRBJ1-1,TRBV14,CASNYAGLNTEAFF,TGTGCCAGCAACTACGCTGGCTTGAACACTGAAGCTTTCTTT
NA,few,TRBJ1-6,TRBV18,CASSPRELSYNSPLHF,TGTGCCAGCTCACCCAGGGAGCTCTCCTATAATTCACCCCTCCACTTT
NA,many,TRBJ2-7,TRBV28,CASSLQGLDEQYF,TGTGCCAGCAGTTTGCAGGGTCTCGACGAGCAGTACTTC
TRBD2,NA,TRBJ2-7,TRBV2,CASSAGLPAGGSGEQYF,TGTGCCAGCAGTGCTGGACTACCAGCGGGAGGATCCGGGGAGCAGTACTTC
TRBD1,NA,TRBJ1-6,TRBV7-2,CASSARQGNSPLHF,TGTGCCAGCAGCGCACGACAGGGTAATTCACCCCTCCACTTT
TRBD2,NA,TRBJ2-1,TRBV28,CASSPGLARGEQFF,TGTGCCAGCAGTCCGGGACTAGCGAGGGGTGAGCAGTTCTTC
TRBD2,NA,TRBJ2-1,TRBV2,CASSRSASGINEQFF,TGTGCCAGCAGTCGTTCGGCCAGCGGGATAAATGAGCAGTTCTTC
NA,many,TRBJ1-4,TRBV19,CASTHQSGGEKLFF,TGTGCCAGTACTCACCAGTCCGGAGGTGAAAAACTGTTTTTT
NA,many,TRBJ2-3,TRBV27,CASSLGGASDTQYF,TGTGCCAGCAGTTTAGGAGGGGCATCAGATACGCAGTATTTT
NA,many,TRBJ1-1,TRBV7-2,CASSFSGMNTEAFF,TGTGCCAGCAGCTTTAGCGGGATGAACACTGAAGCTTTCTTT
NA,many,TRBJ2-1,TRBV29-1,CSVAAGPSSYNEQFF,TGCAGCGTTGCGGCGGGACCGAGCTCCTACAATGAGCAGTTCTTC
NA,few,TRBJ2-5,TRBV7-3,CASSSLGLGTQYF,TGTGCCAGCAGCTCTCTAGGGTTAGGGACCCAGTACTTC
NA,NA,TRBJ2-1,TRBV29-1,CSVEPYNEQFF,TGCAGCGTTGAGCCCTACAATGAGCAGTTCTTC
NA,many,TRBJ1-1,TRBV11-3,CASSLGRVSEAFF,TGTGCCAGCAGCTTAGGCAGGGTGTCTGAAGCTTTCTTT
NA,many,TRBJ2-3,TRBV6-1,CASSRTTGTGTDTQYF,TGTGCCAGCAGTCGAACAACAGGGACTGGCACAGATACGCAGTATTTT
NA,NA,TRBJ1-1,TRBV10-3,CAISGGGNTEAFF,TGTGCCATCTCCGGGGGGGGGAACACTGAAGCTTTCTTT
TRBD2,many,TRBJ2-3,TRBV24-1,CATSDFTSGRDTQYF,TGTGCCACCAGTGATTTCACTAGCGGGAGAGATACGCAGTATTTT
TRBD1,few,TRBJ1-1,TRBV4-2,CASSQGTGGDTEAFF,TGTGCCAGCAGCCAAGGCACAGGGGGCGACACTGAAGCTTTCTTT
NA,many,TRBJ2-7,TRBV28,CASSPPQGVPYEQYF,TGTGCCAGCAGTCCACCCCAGGGAGTACCATACGAGCAGTACTTC
NA,many,TRBJ1-4,TRBV2,CASSEEANSEKLFF,TGTGCCAGCAGTGAGGAGGCTAACTCTGAAAAACTGTTTTTT
NA,many,TRBJ2-5,TRBV30,CAWTLRETQYF,TGTGCCTGGACCCTACGAGAGACCCAGTACTTC
TRBD2,many,TRBJ2-7,TRBV6-2/TRBV6-3,CASRPTSGNAQYF,TGTGCCAGCAGGCCGACTAGCGGGAACGCGCAGTACTTC
NA,NA,TRBJ2-3,TRBV6-4,CASSNTWGPTDTQYF,TGTGCCAGCAGTAACACTTGGGGACCCACAGATACGCAGTATTTT
NA,few,TRBJ2-6,TRBV29-1,CSVEDEQGQLESGANVLTF,TGCAGCGTTGAAGACGAGCAAGGACAGTTAGAGTCTGGGGCCAACGTCCTGACTTTC
TRBD2,many,TRBJ2-7,TRBV20-1,CSATLAGGVYEQYF,TGCAGTGCCACCTTAGCGGGAGGGGTATACGAGCAGTACTTC